This TCR beta chain is from a study of T cell changes during pregnancy in multiple sclerosis. Per germline, CDR1 LNHDA and CDR2 SQIVND (reference sequence). V gave up 3 bases and J gave up 4 bases, with 15 bases separating them. The CDR3 is 15 residues long. Produced via immunoSEQ multiplex PCR; TCRdb's table is partial and in-frame only. The sample shows under 50,000 clones, 95% of them seen only once. The chain recombines TRBV19 with TRBJ1-1, with a weak D call TRBD1 (6 bases). The sequencing used CD8+ T cells from peripheral blood mononuclear cells, collected in the first trimester of pregnancy. This sequence was found in a female donor with multiple sclerosis, enrolled in a pregnancy study. For the CDR3, the DNA is TGTGCCAGTAGTATTGGTTTTCAGGGGACCACTGAAGCTTTCTTT. It yields the protein CASSIGFQGTTEAFF.